The next 31 T cell receptor beta chains were all read from a single sample in a study of cytomegalovirus exposure and HLA in healthy donors. Produced via immunoSEQ multiplex PCR; TCRdb's table is partial and in-frame only. Found here are approximately 200,000 clones, more than 80% of them singletons; the top ten hold about 7%. What was sequenced was PBMCs. The receptors here all came from a man between 18 and 35 years old in good health and CMV-seropositive.

The CDR3 region has the DNA TGTGCCAGCAGTTTGCCCGGGTCCTTCTCCGGGGCCTACGAGCAGTACTTC. Its translation: CASSLPGSFSGAYEQYF. V gene TRBV28 combines with J gene TRBJ2-7, with D possibly being TRBD2 (5 bases). CDR1 is MDHEN, CDR2 SYDVKM, per germline. CDR3 size: 17 residues. The V end was cut by 3 bases, the J end by 2 bases, with 20 bases between.

The chain employs TRBV18 and TRBJ2-7, with TRBD1 matching over 8 bases. With V trimmed by 0 bases and J by 2 bases, 3 bases remained unmatched. This CDR3 spans 15 amino acids. CDR1 and CDR2 from the germline V gene are KGHSH and LQKENI. This chain's CDR3 is CASSPPETGAYEQYF. The CDR3 DNA reads as TGTGCCAGCTCACCACCAGAGACAGGGGCCTACGAGCAGTACTTC.

This chain links TRBV5-1 with TRBJ1-4; D gene uncertain. Germline V gene lookup returns CDR1 SGHRS and CDR2 YFSETQ. CDR3 length equals 12 residues. V shed 0 bases and J shed 15 bases, with 12 bases lying between them. The CDR3 spells CASSLGGNNVFF. CDR3 DNA sequence: TGCGCCAGCAGCTTGGGAGGTAATAATGTGTTTTTT.

This chain uses TRBV2 with TRBJ2-7; TRBD2 matches at 7 bases. The junction had 10 bases not matched to a gene; V was cut back by 2 bases and J by 0 bases. Germline loops: CDR1 SNHLY, CDR2 FYNNEI. This CDR3 is 17 amino acids long. In nucleotides, the CDR3 is TGTGCCAGCAGTGAATCGGCACTAGCGTCTTTCTCCTACGAGCAGTACTTC. As protein: CASSESALASFSYEQYF.

This chain uses TRBV27 with TRBJ2-5; no reliable D call. Per the germline V gene, CDR1 is MNHEY and CDR2 is SMNVEV (reference sequence). Trimming pared 3 bases from V and 3 bases from J, leaving 8 bases between. The CDR3 consists of 13 residues. The CDR3 reads CASSFFSKETQYF. CDR3 nucleotide sequence: TGTGCCAGCAGTTTTTTCAGTAAAGAGACCCAGTACTTC.

The CDR3 DNA follows: TGTGCCAGCTCAATAGCGACGGGAGAAAAACTGTTTTTT. Its translation is CASSIATGEKLFF. This sequence joins TRBV18 and TRBJ1-4; unclear D gene. The CDR3 has 13 residues. The germline V and J ends were trimmed by 5 bases and 8 bases, with 12 bases remaining between them. The germline gives CDR1 KGHSH, CDR2 LQKENI.

V usage is TRBV7-2 and J usage is TRBJ2-4; D gene unclear. This CDR3 is 15 amino acids long. From germline, CDR1 is SGHTA and CDR2 FQGNSA. Trimming left V 5 bases short and J 0 bases short, with 11 bases between. The CDR3 spells CASSLLALAKNIQYF. The CDR3 DNA reads as TGTGCCAGCAGCCTGTTAGCCCTAGCCAAAAACATTCAGTACTTC.

The rearrangement joins TRBV28 to TRBJ2-7, with 7 bases fitting TRBD2. Trimming at V came to 3 bases and at J to 4 bases, leaving 9 bases not matched to a gene. This CDR3 region has 15 residues. Germline V gene sequence: CDR1 MDHEN, CDR2 SYDVKM. The DNA of the CDR3 is TGTGCCAGCAGTTTCCTGACGGGAGGAGTATACGAGCAGTACTTC. Residues: CASSFLTGGVYEQYF.

Concerning this clone: Other DNA sequences in the sample encode the same CDR3. This chain links TRBV27 with TRBJ2-7; TRBD2 agrees at 7 bases. The CDR3 extends over 13 amino acids. The V gene end was trimmed by 3 bases and the J gene end by 4 bases; junction bases not matched to a gene: 3. Germline CDR1 MNHEY, CDR2 SMNVEV (reference sequence). This CDR3 is CASSFGGIYEQYF. CDR3 coding DNA: TGTGCCAGCAGTTTCGGGGGGATTTACGAGCAGTACTTC.

This rearrangement joins TRBV7-4 to TRBJ1-4; tentatively, D is TRBD1 (6 bases). CDR3 length equals 16 residues. Germline lookup yields CDR1 SGHVT and CDR2 SQSDAQ. V was cut by 5 bases and J by 8 bases, with 21 bases left in between. As DNA, the CDR3 is TGTGCCAGCAGCCCGGAGGGGGGGGGCTCGGGGGAAAAACTGTTTTTT. Protein sequence: CASSPEGGGSGEKLFF.

The rearrangement links TRBV28 to TRBJ2-2; the D gene is possibly TRBD2 (6 bases). The CDR3 consists of 15 residues. The germline V gene encodes CDR1 MDHEN and CDR2 SYDVKM. Deletions cut 5 bases from V and 3 bases from J, with 13 bases between. CDR3 residues: CASSGGVLDTGELFF. Written as DNA, the CDR3 is TGTGCCAGCAGTGGAGGGGTTTTAGACACCGGGGAGCTGTTTTTT.

This chain uses TRBV15 with TRBJ2-7, with 9 positions matching TRBD2. V was pared by 4 bases and J by 2 bases, with 6 bases of the junction left unmatched. Germline assignment: CDR1 LNHNV and CDR2 YYDKDF (reference sequence). The CDR3 has 15 residues. The chain's CDR3 is CATSIRLAVTYEQYF. CDR3 in DNA: TGTGCCACCAGCATCCGACTAGCGGTTACCTACGAGCAGTACTTC.

The chain carries TRBV27 and TRBJ2-2; 10 bases are a match to TRBD1. Looked up from germline, CDR1 is MNHEY and CDR2 is SMNVEV (reference sequence). The CDR3 spans 15 residues. The trim removed 8 bases at V and 4 bases at J, leaving 7 bases unmatched. The CDR3 sequence: CASGTGTGVTGELFF. CDR3 coding DNA: TGTGCCAGCGGAACAGGGACAGGGGTCACCGGGGAGCTGTTTTTT.

V and J are TRBV5-1 and TRBJ2-7; TRBD1 matches at 10 bases. The germline V gene has CDR1 SGHRS and CDR2 YFSETQ. The CDR3 has 15 residues. J was trimmed by 2 bases and V by 0 bases; bases with no gene match: 2. The CDR3 bases are TGCGCCAGCAGCTTGGACGGACAGGGGGCCTACGAGCAGTACTTC. Protein sequence: CASSLDGQGAYEQYF. Combining the CDR3 with reference TRBV5-1 and TRBJ2-7 gives the whole variable domain KAGVTQTPRYLIKTRGQQVTLSCSPISGHRSVSWYQQTPGQGLQFLFEYFSETQRNKGNFPGRFSGRQFSNSRSEMNVSTLELGDSALYLCASSLDGQGAYEQYFGPGTRLTVT.

V gene TRBV6-7 combines with J gene TRBJ1-5; tentatively, D is TRBD1 (5 bases). TRBV6-7 carries the ORF label, with uncertain function. Trimming removed 5 bases at V and 5 bases at J, with 16 bases between. CDR3 size: 15 residues. CDR3 amino acids: CASSHLGRDHQPQHF. For the CDR3, the DNA is TGTGCCAGCAGTCACTTAGGGAGGGACCATCAGCCCCAGCATTTT.

The chain links TRBV4-2 to TRBJ1-2, with D perhaps TRBD1 (6 bases). Germline values: CDR1 LGHNA, CDR2 YNFKEQ. This CDR3 has 14 residues. V was shortened by 0 bases and J by 6 bases, with 11 bases between the two germline ends. The CDR3 sequence is CASSQDQGNDGYTF. CDR3 nucleotides: TGTGCCAGCAGCCAAGATCAGGGGAATGATGGCTACACCTTC.

The chain couples TRBV30 to TRBJ2-3, with 13 bases lining up with TRBD2. Losses at the gene ends were 1 base for V and 3 bases for J; bases not matched to a gene: 10. Germline loops: CDR1 GTSNPN, CDR2 SVGIG (reference sequence). The CDR3 is 18 residues long. CDR3: CAWSAGLAGRGRTDTQYF. As DNA, the CDR3 is TGTGCCTGGAGTGCGGGACTAGCGGGGAGGGGTCGGACAGATACGCAGTATTTT.

This chain connects TRBV30 to TRBJ1-2, with a possible D match to TRBD1 (6 bases). The CDR3 extends over 14 amino acids. Trimming stripped 1 base from V and 8 bases from J, with 17 bases between. The V gene's germline CDR1 is GTSNPN and CDR2 SVGIG (reference sequence). CDR3 loop: CAWSGAGALLGYTF. The CDR3 bases are TGTGCCTGGAGTGGGGCAGGGGCGCTACTCGGCTACACCTTC.

This clone was recorded a few times. This chain uses TRBV28 with TRBJ2-1, with a tentative D call TRBD1 (6 bases). Trimming took 6 bases from V and 9 from J, leaving 18 bases between them. Germline V gives CDR1 MDHEN, CDR2 SYDVKM. The CDR3 consists of 14 residues. The chain's CDR3 is CASSWAGEIIEQFF. CDR3 sequence (DNA): TGTGCCAGCAGCTGGGCAGGGGAAATCATTGAGCAGTTCTTC.

This clone was detected once. V and J are TRBV6-1 and TRBJ2-1, with 7 bases identical to TRBD2. This CDR3 is built from 14 residues. Germline-derived CDR1 and CDR2 are MNHNS and SASEGT. The V and J ends lost 10 bases and 7 bases, in that order; junction bases with no gene match: 13. The CDR3 sequence is CATRRTGRENEQFF. DNA of the CDR3: TGTGCCACCCGCCGGACGGGGAGGGAGAATGAGCAGTTCTTC.

The rearrangement uses TRBV6-1 and TRBJ1-3; a possible D gene is TRBD1 (5 bases). The V end was cut by 2 bases, the J end by 2 bases, with 7 bases between. The CDR3 runs 14 residues. Germline CDR1 MNHNS, CDR2 SASEGT. This CDR3 is CASSEKGTGNTIYF. CDR3 DNA sequence: TGTGCCAGCAGTGAAAAGGGGACTGGAAACACCATATATTTT.

The chain uses TRBV14 and TRBJ2-1, with TRBD2 matching over 13 bases. CDR1 and CDR2 (germline): SGHDN, FVKESK. The trim removed 4 bases at V and 6 bases at J, leaving 3 bases unmatched. The CDR3 is 15 residues long. The CDR3 here is CASSPGLAGVNEQFF. CDR3 nucleotides: TGTGCCAGCAGCCCCGGACTAGCGGGAGTCAATGAGCAGTTCTTC.

Concerning this clone itself: A read error is possible here, since a much larger clone lies one base away. The sample contains more than one DNA sequence encoding this CDR3. V gene TRBV4-2 combines with J gene TRBJ2-7, with D uncertain. V lost 0 bases and J 2 bases, leaving 5 bases between the germline ends. The CDR3 consists of 13 residues. Germline loops: CDR1 LGHNA, CDR2 YNFKEQ. For the CDR3, the DNA is TGTGCCAGCAGCCAAGACAGGACCTACGAGCAGTACTTC. It translates to CASSQDRTYEQYF.

The chain combines TRBV27 with TRBJ2-3; perhaps TRBD1 as D (6 bases). The germline V and J ends were trimmed by 3 bases and 1 base, with 8 bases remaining between them. CDR3 length: 14 amino acids. Germline CDR1 reads MNHEY; CDR2 reads SMNVEV (reference sequence). CDR3 protein: CASSLGAGTDTQYF. Written as DNA, the CDR3 is TGTGCCAGCAGTTTGGGGGCAGGCACAGATACGCAGTATTTT.

The CDR3 region has the DNA TGTGCCAGCAGCTTAGGGACAGGGATTCGGGGCTACACCTTC. Protein product: CASSLGTGIRGYTF. The chain carries TRBV13 and TRBJ1-2; TRBD1 agrees at 7 bases. Germline CDR1 PRHDT, CDR2 FYEKMQ (reference sequence). The CDR3 length is 14 residues. Unmatched junction bases numbered 6, after V lost 0 bases and J lost 8 bases.

The gene calls are TRBV29-1 and TRBJ2-7; TRBD1 matches at 8 bases. Trimming cost V 3 bases and J 1 base; bases outside gene matches: 8. The CDR3 contains 15 residues. Germline V CDR1 and CDR2: SQVTM, ANQGSEA. The CDR3 DNA sequence: TGCAGCGTTGACCTCCGGACAGGGTTTTCCTACGAGCAGTACTTC. This gives the protein CSVDLRTGFSYEQYF.

The chain combines TRBV5-1 with TRBJ2-1, with TRBD1 identical over 8 bases. The germline CDR1 and CDR2 sequences are SGHRS and YFSETQ. The junction had 1 base not matched to a gene; V was cut back by 3 bases and J by 2 bases. This CDR3 spans 14 amino acids. CDR3 region: CASSSDRAYNEQFF. The CDR3 DNA sequence: TGCGCCAGCAGCTCGGACAGGGCCTACAATGAGCAGTTCTTC.

The chain joins TRBV2 to TRBJ2-7; 7 bases fit TRBD1. V shed 11 bases and J 4 bases; nucleotides not matched to a gene: 14. Germline CDR1 and CDR2: SNHLY and FYNNEI. The CDR3 consists of 14 residues. CDR3 region: CACAPRDSSYEQYF. CDR3 DNA sequence: TGTGCCTGCGCACCACGGGACAGCTCTTACGAGCAGTACTTC. Based on the CDR3 plus reference TRBV2 and TRBJ2-7, the full variable domain is EPEVTQTPSHQVTQMGQEVILRCVPISNHLYFYWYRQILGQKVEFLVSFYNNEISEKSEIFDDQFSVERPDGSNFTLKIRSTKLEDSAMYFCACAPRDSSYEQYFGPGTRLTVT.

The chain uses TRBV6-1 and TRBJ2-1; possibly TRBD2 for D (5 bases). V lost 4 bases and J lost 9, with 10 bases in between. The CDR3 totals 12 residues. CDR1 is MNHNS and CDR2 is SASEGT in the germline V gene. The CDR3 reads CASSGVRGEQFF. DNA for the CDR3: TGTGCCAGCAGTGGGGTTCGGGGTGAGCAGTTCTTC.

The rearrangement uses TRBV28 and TRBJ2-7; a possible D gene is TRBD2 (6 bases). V lost 3 bases and J lost 7, with 22 bases in between. The CDR3 extends over 16 amino acids. Germline assignment: CDR1 MDHEN and CDR2 SYDVKM. The DNA of the CDR3 is TGTGCCAGCAGTTTCTTCGGGAGTAGAGGCCTCGGGGAGCAGTACTTC. It encodes CASSFFGSRGLGEQYF.

V usage is TRBV7-2 and J usage is TRBJ2-3, with TRBD2 identical over 8 bases. V shed 1 base and J 5 bases; nucleotides not matched to a gene: 11. The germline CDR1 and CDR2 sequences are SGHTA and FQGNSA. The CDR3 extends over 17 amino acids. In DNA form, the CDR3 reads TGTGCCAGCAGCTTAGGGGTGCGTAGCGGGATGGTAGATACGCAGTATTTT. Its protein is CASSLGVRSGMVDTQYF.